The clone carrying this T cell receptor (beta chain) was detected ten times or more. The data stem from a study of T cells after yellow fever vaccination. Study at large: It was with CD3, CD45RA, CCR7 and CD95 that the EM, EMRA, CM and Tscm memory subsets were sorted. Low-cell-number fractions were prepared with SMART-Seq v4 Ultra Low Input.

CDR1 and CDR2 from the germline V gene are LNHNV and YYDKDF (reference sequence). The CDR3 sequence is 15 residues long. The V gene end was trimmed by 1 base and the J gene end by 4 bases; junction bases not matched to a gene: 7. Study-wide findings and caveats: Abundant clonotypes from the bulk population could have been carried over as contaminants into FACS-sorted repertoires. The study re-detected most primary-vaccination clones after the booster (approximately 96% CD4, around 89% CD8).

In TCRdb, the 5' RACE reads were re-called with MiXCR into one record per CDR3 protein. The profile shows tens of thousands of distinct CDR3 sequences, 3% to 4% of them singletons. The source was PBMCs, either bulk or a sorted T-cell subset (CD4+, CD8+, memory, or dextramer-sorted; not recorded which), collected roughly 45 days after the first yellow fever vaccination. The chain links TRBV15 to TRBJ2-7, with 7 bases identical to TRBD2. The TCR sequence derives from a man between 18 and 29 years old who received the YFV17D yellow fever vaccine. CDR3 loop: CATSRGRERGYEQYF. The CDR3, as DNA: TGTGCCACCAGCAGAGGCAGGGAGCGGGGATACGAGCAGTACTTC.